Shown below are 31 T cell receptor beta chains from a single sample sequenced in a study of T cell changes during pregnancy in multiple sclerosis. The data were produced by immunoSEQ multiplex PCR, yet TCRdb's version contains in-frame clones alone and is incomplete. Here the sample spans around 75,000 clones, around 94% being singletons. This material consisted of CD4+ T cells from peripheral blood mononuclear cells, taken after pregnancy. The receptors shown here come from a female donor with multiple sclerosis, enrolled in a pregnancy study.

The rearrangement joins TRBV7-6 to TRBJ2-7; TRBD1 agrees at 8 bases. Per germline, CDR1 SGHVS and CDR2 FNYEAQ. The CDR3 sequence is 14 residues long. V lost 5 bases, J lost 2 bases, and 5 bases stayed unmatched. The CDR3 sequence is CASSPDRGAYEQYF. The CDR3 nucleotides read TGTGCCAGCAGCCCCGACAGGGGTGCCTACGAGCAGTACTTC.

The V gene is TRBV19, the J gene TRBJ1-5; unclear D gene. V was pared by 5 bases and J by 5 bases, with 13 bases between. CDR3 length: 14 residues. Germline assignment: CDR1 LNHDA and CDR2 SQIVND (reference sequence). CDR3 DNA sequence: TGTGCCAGTAGTTTGGTAGCCGGAGATCAGCCCCAGCATTTT. Residues: CASSLVAGDQPQHF.

V is TRBV6-1 and J is TRBJ1-5, with TRBD1 identical over 10 bases. The CDR3 has 16 amino acids. The J segment lost 1 base and the V segment lost 4 bases, leaving 4 bases of the junction unmatched. CDR1 MNHNS and CDR2 SASEGT come from the germline V gene. CDR3 coding DNA: TGTGCCAGCAGTGGGGACAGGGGTGCGAGCAATCAGCCCCAGCATTTT. Translation: CASSGDRGASNQPQHF.

V usage is TRBV7-2 and J usage is TRBJ1-1; D unresolved. V dropped 3 bases and J dropped 1 base, with 12 bases sitting between them. CDR1 SGHTA and CDR2 FQGNSA come from the germline V gene. There are 15 residues in the CDR3. This chain's CDR3 is CASSFPLSRNTEAFF. CDR3 DNA: TGTGCCAGCAGCTTTCCCCTGTCGCGGAACACTGAAGCTTTCTTT.

The chain combines TRBV29-1 with TRBJ2-1; D is unclear. The CDR3 spans 13 residues. With 7 bases removed from V and 0 bases from J, the gap between germline ends came to 10 bases. The V gene's germline CDR1 is SQVTM and CDR2 ANQGSEA. The CDR3 loop reads CSAEKSSYNEQFF. The CDR3 nucleotides are TGCAGCGCCGAGAAGAGCTCCTACAATGAGCAGTTCTTC.

The J gene is TRBJ2-1, the V gene TRBV27; 11 bases are shared with TRBD2. The germline V gene encodes CDR1 MNHEY and CDR2 SMNVEV (reference sequence). The CDR3 covers 19 residues. With V trimmed by 3 bases and J by 0 bases, 10 bases remained unmatched. In DNA, the CDR3 is TGTGCCAGCAGTTTCGGGCAGATTAGCGGGAGGGACTCCTACAATGAGCAGTTCTTC. Residues: CASSFGQISGRDSYNEQFF.

The gene calls are TRBV6-6 and TRBJ1-3, with a possible D match to TRBD1 (6 bases). The germline V gene encodes CDR1 MNHNY and CDR2 SVGAGI (reference sequence). The CDR3 extends over 14 amino acids. Deletions cut 11 bases from V and 4 bases from J, with 18 bases between. CDR3 region: CAPRGIFLGNTIYF. The CDR3 nucleotides are TGTGCCCCAAGGGGGATTTTCTTGGGAAACACCATATATTTT.

The chain employs TRBV7-6 and TRBJ2-1, with 9 bases matching TRBD2. Germline V gene lookup returns CDR1 SGHVS and CDR2 FNYEAQ. This CDR3 spans 15 amino acids. Trimming cost V 5 bases and J 2 bases; bases outside gene matches: 4. This CDR3 is CASSGTSRTYNEQFF. CDR3 coding DNA: TGTGCCAGCAGCGGGACTAGCCGAACCTACAATGAGCAGTTCTTC.

This chain uses TRBV10-3 with TRBJ2-7; D not certain. CDR3 size: 13 residues. From germline, CDR1 is ENHRY and CDR2 SYGVKD. The V end was cut by 4 bases, the J end by 3 bases, with 10 bases between. The DNA of the CDR3 is TGTGCCATCAGTGGCAGGATGGGCTACGAGCAGTACTTC. Its protein is CAISGRMGYEQYF.

The CDR3 loop reads CASSPIRGANTGELFF. The CDR3 bases are TGTGCCAGCAGTCCGATCAGGGGCGCGAACACCGGGGAGCTGTTTTTT. The chain recombines TRBV11-3 with TRBJ2-2; possibly TRBD1 for D (6 bases). The germline V gene has CDR1 SGHNT and CDR2 YENEEA. V lost 6 bases to trimming and J lost 0 bases, with 14 bases between them. CDR3 length: 16 residues.

The V call is TRBV27, the J call TRBJ2-3; TRBD2 might be the D (5 bases). Germline V lookup: CDR1 MNHEY, CDR2 SMNVEV (reference sequence). V dropped 11 bases and J dropped 6 bases, with 15 bases sitting between them. The CDR3 is made up of 12 amino acids. The CDR3 region is CASGVFTDTQYF. In nucleotides, the CDR3 is TGTGCCTCCGGGGTTTTCACGGATACGCAGTATTTT.

The chain recombines TRBV10-3 with TRBJ1-5; possible D gene TRBD1, 6 bases. Trimming left V 9 bases short and J 3 bases short, with 15 bases between. The germline V gene has CDR1 ENHRY and CDR2 SYGVKD. CDR3 length equals 14 residues. CDR3 nucleotides: TGTGCCATTAGGAACCCAGGGGACAATCAGCCCCAGCATTTT. Its protein product is CAIRNPGDNQPQHF.

This clone turned up a few times. V gene TRBV5-1 combines with J gene TRBJ1-4, with D tentatively TRBD1 (6 bases). Trimming left V 4 bases short and J 0 bases short, with 16 bases between. The CDR3 loop spans 17 amino acids. Germline CDR1 reads SGHRS; CDR2 reads YFSETQ. CDR3 in amino acids: CASSPTLNRATNEKLFF. CDR3 coding DNA: TGCGCCAGCAGCCCCACTTTGAACAGGGCAACTAATGAAAAACTGTTTTTT.

This clone was observed once. The CDR3 sequence: CASTRQQRFSYTF. The CDR3 nucleotides are TGTGCCAGCACCCGACAACAGCGGTTTAGCTACACCTTC. This sequence joins TRBV5-6 and TRBJ1-2; D is ambiguous. The CDR3 extends over 13 amino acids. Trimming removed 6 bases from V and 9 bases from J, with 18 bases in between. CDR1 is SGHDT, CDR2 YYEEEE, per germline.

The rearrangement joins TRBV18 to TRBJ2-7; D not certain. The CDR3 has 17 amino acids. Germline V gene data show CDR1 as KGHSH and CDR2 as LQKENI. V lost 6 bases to trimming and J lost 5 bases, with 26 bases between them. The CDR3 spells CASSLNVGHPSADEQYF. The DNA of the CDR3 is TGTGCCAGCTCTCTCAACGTAGGCCACCCGTCCGCGGACGAGCAGTACTTC. Complete variable domain (other parts from reference TRBV18 and TRBJ2-7): NAGVMQNPRHLVRRRGQEARLRCSPMKGHSHVYWYRQLPEEGLKFMVYLQKENIIDESGMPKERFSAEFPKEGPSILRIQQVVRGDSAAYFCASSLNVGHPSADEQYFGPGTRLTVT.

As concerns this clone: The junction differs from germline at one of its ends, possibly a read error. V gene TRBV28 combines with J gene TRBJ1-2; D unclear. The CDR3 is made up of 12 amino acids. Germline assignment: CDR1 MDHEN and CDR2 SYDVKM. CDR3 amino acids: CGSSGANYGYTF. CDR3 bases: TGCGGTTCATCCGGGGCTAACTATGGCTACACCTTC.

V is TRBV7-2 and J is TRBJ1-2; a weak D match, TRBD1 (5 bases). V was pared by 1 base and J by 8 bases, with 17 bases between. There are 15 residues in the CDR3. Germline V gene data show CDR1 as SGHTA and CDR2 as FQGNSA. The CDR3 coding sequence is TGTGCCAGCAGCTTAGATTGGGGACTCATGGGGGGCTACACCTTC. Residues: CASSLDWGLMGGYTF. Full variable domain (missing parts from reference TRBV7-2 and TRBJ1-2): GAGVSQSPSNKVTEKGKDVELRCDPISGHTALYWYRQSLGQGLEFLIYFQGNSAPDKSGLPSDRFSAERTGGSVSTLTIQRTQQEDSAVYLCASSLDWGLMGGYTFGSGTRLTVV.

The chain joins TRBV6-1 to TRBJ2-6, with 8 bases matching TRBD1. CDR1 is MNHNS, CDR2 SASEGT, per germline. The CDR3 spans 16 residues. The V segment lost 0 bases and the J segment 9 bases; nucleotides outside the gene matches: 7. The CDR3 bases are TGTGCCAGCAGTGAAGCAGGCAGGGGGCTTTACAACGTCCTGACTTTC. Amino acids: CASSEAGRGLYNVLTF.

The chain combines TRBV18 with TRBJ2-6; D remains unclear. V lost 2 bases to trimming and J lost 0 bases, with 5 bases between them. The CDR3 runs to 15 residues. Germline values: CDR1 KGHSH, CDR2 LQKENI. The CDR3 DNA sequence: TGTGCCAGCTCACCAATGAGCTCTGGGGCCAACGTCCTGACTTTC. Translated, it gives CASSPMSSGANVLTF.

The chain employs TRBV9 and TRBJ2-1, with 7 bases fitting TRBD2. This CDR3 has 16 residues. V dropped 2 bases and J dropped 0; count of bases not matched to a gene: 5. Germline CDR1 SGDLS, CDR2 YYNGEE. The CDR3 region has the DNA TGTGCCAGCAGCGTTCAAGCGGGACTCTCCTACAATGAGCAGTTCTTC. This sequence encodes CASSVQAGLSYNEQFF.

The sample holds a few counts of this clone. The chain joins TRBV2 to TRBJ1-1; no firm D call. The CDR3 is 14 residues long. The germline V and J ends were trimmed by 4 bases and 1 base, with 10 bases remaining between them. Germline V gene lookup returns CDR1 SNHLY and CDR2 FYNNEI. CDR3 bases: TGTGCCAGCAGTGTGGGAGGGCGGAACACTGAAGCTTTCTTT. Translated, it gives CASSVGGRNTEAFF.

A note on this clone: The same CDR3 also results from other DNA sequences found in this sample. This rearrangement joins TRBV5-4 to TRBJ1-1, with D possibly being TRBD1 (6 bases). Germline CDR1 and CDR2: SGHNT and YYREEE (reference sequence). The ends were cut back, 2 bases at V and 1 base at J, with 9 bases in the middle. The CDR3 extends over 14 amino acids. The CDR3 is CASSLGGRNTEAFF. The CDR3 bases are TGTGCCAGCAGCTTAGGGGGACGGAACACTGAAGCTTTCTTT.

This clone was recorded only once. The chain uses TRBV10-3 and TRBJ2-5; D ambiguous. The CDR3 is made up of 12 amino acids. The germline V and J ends were trimmed by 4 bases and 5 bases, with 8 bases remaining between them. The V gene's germline CDR1 is ENHRY and CDR2 SYGVKD. CDR3 protein: CAISVGSETQYF. The CDR3 bases are TGTGCCATCAGTGTGGGCTCGGAGACCCAGTACTTC.

The chain carries TRBV6-5 and TRBJ1-1; 7 nucleotides match TRBD1. CDR1 and CDR2 from the germline V gene are MNHEY and SVGAGI. After removal of 4 bases from V and 4 bases from J, the junction contained 6 bases not matched to a gene. The CDR3 length is 14 residues. The CDR3 reads CASSSDRASTEAFF. The CDR3 DNA is TGTGCCAGCAGTTCCGACAGGGCAAGCACTGAAGCTTTCTTT.

The chain recombines TRBV5-1 with TRBJ2-5; TRBD1 is a possible D gene (5 bases). The CDR3 totals 15 residues. Germline CDR1 SGHRS, CDR2 YFSETQ. Trimming pared 4 bases from V and 4 bases from J, leaving 17 bases between. In nucleotides, the CDR3 is TGCGCCAGCAGCAATGGGGCAGGGTCGTCAGAGACCCAGTACTTC. This codes for CASSNGAGSSETQYF.

This clone was counted once. CDR3 in amino acids: CASSYGTGDSPLHF. The DNA of the CDR3 is TGTGCCAGCAGTTACGGCACAGGGGACTCACCCCTCCACTTT. The rearrangement links TRBV6-5 to TRBJ1-6; 7 positions match TRBD1. CDR3 length equals 14 residues. The V and J ends lost 2 bases and 10 bases, in that order; junction bases with no gene match: 5. The germline V gene has CDR1 MNHEY and CDR2 SVGAGI.

This clone was recorded once. The gene calls are TRBV30 and TRBJ1-4; TRBD1 matches 7 bases. The V and J ends lost 3 bases and 0 bases, in that order; junction bases with no gene match: 4. This CDR3 spans 15 amino acids. CDR1 and CDR2 (germline): GTSNPN, SVGIG (reference sequence). Written as DNA, the CDR3 is TGTGCCTGGAGCCTAGGGGGCCCAACTAATGAAAAACTGTTTTTT. Protein sequence: CAWSLGGPTNEKLFF.

The rearrangement uses TRBV5-6 and TRBJ1-2; the D gene is possibly TRBD1 (5 bases). Germline V gives CDR1 SGHDT, CDR2 YYEEEE. The V gene lost 2 bases and the J gene lost 4 bases, with 15 bases spanning the gap. This CDR3 has 15 amino acids. The CDR3 region is CASSFRGVTFYGYTF. The CDR3 nucleotides are TGTGCCAGCAGCTTCCGGGGGGTAACTTTCTATGGCTACACCTTC.

V usage is TRBV27 and J usage is TRBJ1-1; the D is unclear. This CDR3 has 16 amino acids. Between the trimmed V and J ends, which lost 1 base and 1 base, there was a span of 13 bases. Per germline, CDR1 MNHEY and CDR2 SMNVEV (reference sequence). DNA for the CDR3: TGTGCCAGCAGTTTATACCGAGGTCAGACGAACACTGAAGCTTTCTTT. Protein product: CASSLYRGQTNTEAFF.

This clone came up a few times. The chain couples TRBV18 to TRBJ1-4; D gene unclear. This CDR3 is built from 14 residues. V lost 2 bases, J lost 7 bases, and 11 bases lay in between. CDR1 is KGHSH, CDR2 LQKENI, per germline. In DNA form, the CDR3 reads TGTGCCAGCTCACCAGGGAGTAACGGTGAAAAACTGTTTTTT. It codes for CASSPGSNGEKLFF.

Details on this clone: Other DNA sequences in this specimen translate into the identical CDR3. The genes are TRBV7-3 and TRBJ2-2; possible D gene TRBD2, 7 bases. This CDR3 has 15 residues. Germline lookup yields CDR1 SGHTA and CDR2 FQGTGA. The V end lost 1 base, the J end lost 4 bases, and 10 bases lay between the germline ends. The DNA for the CDR3 is TGTGCCAGCAGCTTAAAGGGGGGGGGCACCGGGGAGCTGTTTTTT. It encodes CASSLKGGGTGELFF. Full variable domain (outside the CDR3, taken from reference TRBV7-3 and TRBJ2-2): GAGVSQTPSNKVTEKGKYVELRCDPISGHTALYWYRQSLGQGPEFLIYFQGTGAADDSGLPNDRFFAVRPEGSVSTLKIQRTERGDSAVYLCASSLKGGGTGELFFGEGSRLTVL.